This T cell receptor beta chain was profiled in a study of blood T cells in healthy people across ages. Study in general: The capture of about one barcoded beta molecule per two T cells was achieved by template switching.

Through a sample-barcoded 5' primer and a J-beta primer mix, a second PCR was run for roughly 6 to 11 cycles. TCRdb reprocessed the 5' RACE reads via MiXCR and lists one record per CDR3 protein. The sample has fewer than 2,000,000 distinct CDR3 sequences, roughly two fifths seen once. CDR3 size: 14 residues. The V segment lost 5 bases and the J segment 5 bases; nucleotides outside the gene matches: 8. Germline V gene data show CDR1 as SGHAT and CDR2 as FQDESV (reference sequence). The sample taken for sequencing was blood. The genes are TRBV11-1 and TRBJ2-5, with TRBD2 matching over 7 bases. The origin of this receptor is a human donor in good health. In DNA form, the CDR3 reads TGTGCCAGCAGCCCGCGGACTAGAAAGGAGACCCAGTACTTC. Translating gives CASSPRTRKETQYF.